This entry features one T cell receptor (beta chain) sequence. V lost 0 bases and J lost 0, with 6 bases in between. Germline loops: CDR1 MNHEY, CDR2 SMNVEV (reference sequence). The CDR3 length is 14 residues. This sample is part of a study of shared T cell receptors in the human thymus. The method was immunoSEQ multiplex PCR; TCRdb's version includes in-frame clones alone and lacks a portion of them. The table lists under 850,000 clones, 88% of them singletons. This sample was also put to use in a study of human thymus T cells. Turning to that study: Corrective surgery for congenital heart defects was being performed on the healthy Finnish infants who served as donors. Resections removed during corrective heart surgery provided the thymus tissue used. Thymic and blood repertoires appeared to show biased V and J gene usage. Thymic repertoires of unrelated individuals were reported in related research to overlap highly.

The sample taken for sequencing was thymocytes. This chain joins TRBV27 and TRBJ2-7; no clear D. This receptor was obtained from a boy in the first two years of life with a congenital heart defect. The CDR3 loop is CASSLSLSSYEQYF. Here the CDR3 DNA reads TGTGCCAGCAGTTTATCCCTCAGCTCCTACGAGCAGTACTTC.